These 10 T cell receptor beta chains originate from one sample sequenced in a study of blood T cell repertoires in COVID-19. The method was immunoSEQ multiplex PCR; TCRdb's version includes in-frame clones alone and lacks a portion of them. The sample includes 150,000 to 200,000 clones, roughly nine tenths of them seen just once. The material sequenced was peripheral blood. The receptors shown here come from a woman between 70 and 85 years old with acute or convalescent COVID-19.

The chain uses TRBV2 and TRBJ2-1, with TRBD2 identical over 11 bases. Looked up from germline, CDR1 is SNHLY and CDR2 is FYNNEI. J lost 6 bases, V lost 6 bases, and 7 bases had no gene match. There are 15 residues in the CDR3. The CDR3 nucleotides read TGTGCCAGCAGGCGTAGCGGGAGGGGGAGCAATGAGCAGTTCTTC. Translating it yields CASRRSGRGSNEQFF.

The chain has TRBV7-8 and TRBJ1-1; D is ambiguous. Germline values: CDR1 SGHVS, CDR2 FQNEAQ. The CDR3 runs 13 residues. V lost 4 bases, J lost 0 bases, and 6 bases lay in between. The CDR3 DNA reads as TGTGCCAGCAGCTATATCTTGAACACTGAAGCTTTCTTT. It translates to CASSYILNTEAFF.

V usage is TRBV5-1 and J usage is TRBJ2-3; D remains ambiguous. The CDR3 is made up of 13 amino acids. Deletions cut 0 bases from V and 6 bases from J, with 8 bases between. CDR1 SGHRS and CDR2 YFSETQ come from the germline V gene. The CDR3 reads CASSLANGDTQYF. CDR3 sequence (DNA): TGCGCCAGCAGCTTGGCCAACGGGGATACGCAGTATTTT.

V gene TRBV28 combines with J gene TRBJ2-3, with 8 nucleotides matching TRBD2. The CDR3 is 16 amino acids. V was pared by 6 bases and J by 4 bases, with 12 bases of the junction left unmatched. Germline V gene sequence: CDR1 MDHEN, CDR2 SYDVKM. CDR3 residues: CASRGYGGRSSDTQYF. In DNA form, the CDR3 reads TGTGCCAGCAGGGGGTATGGCGGGAGGTCCTCAGATACGCAGTATTTT.

V usage is TRBV10-3 and J usage is TRBJ2-2, with TRBD2 matching 7 bases. Germline values: CDR1 ENHRY, CDR2 SYGVKD. V shed 6 bases, J shed 1 base, and the junction held 2 bases outside the gene matches. The CDR3 is made up of 14 amino acids. The chain's CDR3 is CAIRERENTGELFF. Here the CDR3 DNA reads TGTGCCATCAGGGAGCGGGAGAACACCGGGGAGCTGTTTTTT.

The chain employs TRBV4-1 and TRBJ2-3; possible D gene TRBD1, 6 bases. The length of the CDR3 is 17 residues. Germline V gives CDR1 MGHRA, CDR2 YSYEKL. Trimming removed 1 base at V and 4 bases at J, with 18 bases between. CDR3 loop: CASSQADRWRTSDTQYF. DNA for the CDR3: TGCGCCAGCAGCCAAGCCGACAGGTGGAGAACATCAGATACGCAGTATTTT.

This chain links TRBV9 with TRBJ2-2, with unresolved D. Germline V gene lookup returns CDR1 SGDLS and CDR2 YYNGEE. The CDR3 covers 15 residues. V was pared by 0 bases and J by 2 bases, with 8 bases between. CDR3 loop: CASSVAGRNTGELFF. The CDR3 bases are TGTGCCAGCAGCGTAGCTGGTAGAAACACCGGGGAGCTGTTTTTT.

This chain uses TRBV7-9 with TRBJ1-3; D not certain. This CDR3 is 14 amino acids long. The germline gives CDR1 SEHNR, CDR2 FQNEAQ (reference sequence). The ends were cut back, 4 bases at V and 0 bases at J, with 7 bases in the middle. The CDR3 DNA follows: TGTGCCAGCAGCTCGCCGGGCTCTGGAAACACCATATATTTT. Translation: CASSSPGSGNTIYF.

This chain connects TRBV5-6 to TRBJ2-1, with 8 bases identical to TRBD1. CDR1 is SGHDT and CDR2 is YYEEEE in the germline V gene. J was trimmed by 15 bases and V by 0 bases; bases with no gene match: 17. The CDR3 consists of 16 residues. The CDR3 region has the DNA TGTGCCAGCAGCTTGGAAGGGGGCCGGACAGGGCGCGACTGGTTCTTC. Amino acids: CASSLEGGRTGRDWFF. Full variable domain (remainder filled in from reference TRBV5-6 and TRBJ2-1): DAGVTQSPTHLIKTRGQQVTLRCSPKSGHDTVSWYQQALGQGPQFIFQYYEEEERQRGNFPDRFSGHQFPNYSSELNVNALLLGDSALYLCASSLEGGRTGRDWFFGPGTRLTVL.

The chain employs TRBV4-3 and TRBJ2-3, with TRBD2 as a possible D gene (5 bases). In germline, CDR1 is LGHNA, CDR2 YSLEER. V was clipped by 4 bases and J by 4 bases, with 15 bases between them. The CDR3 is 15 amino acids. CDR3 residues: CASSPSLRAPDTQYF. DNA of the CDR3: TGCGCCAGCAGCCCCTCATTGCGGGCCCCAGATACGCAGTATTTT.